Sequencing of this T cell receptor beta chain was carried out in a study of T-cell reconstitution after alpha-beta-depleted transplantation in children. Study-level results: Surviving recipient T cells and thymic progenitors underlay high day-60 TCRbeta diversity in some patients. T cells produced anew were the main source of T-cell counts and diversity one year after transplant. As was reported, about two months after transplant, alpha-beta T cells came from several hundred expanded graft clones.

This clonotype has a handful of counts. Its antigen is as yet unknown. Since a much larger clone is just one base distant, this may be a read error. V lost 0 bases, J lost 0 bases, and 5 bases lay in between. The CDR3 extends over 14 amino acids. Germline CDR1 is LGHNA and CDR2 is YSLEER. For TCRbeta, the library was prepared with unique molecular identifiers. TCRdb re-called the PCR reads through MiXCR, storing one row per CDR3 protein. The sample lists roughly 200,000 distinct CDR3 sequences; under 8.5% were seen once. This TCR was recovered from a boy between 2 and 10 years old with acute lymphoblastic leukemia, due to receive a stem cell transplant. V is TRBV4-3 and J is TRBJ1-2; D gene uncertain. The sequenced sample was PBMCs, obtained before TCRalphabeta/CD19-depleted stem cell transplant. The CDR3 sequence: CASSQERPNYGYTF. The CDR3 nucleotides are TGCGCCAGCAGCCAAGAAAGACCTAACTATGGCTACACCTTC.